Below are 17 T cell receptor beta chains sequenced from a single sample in a study of blood T cell repertoires in COVID-19. Profiling relied on immunoSEQ multiplex PCR, and the TCRdb table lists in-frame clones only, not all of them. The data show 200,000 to 250,000 clones, 87% seen once. The sequencing sample was made of PBMCs or T cells enriched from blood (not recorded which). These receptors were taken from a man younger than 40 who had recovered from COVID-19.

V gene TRBV29-1 combines with J gene TRBJ2-7; D is possibly TRBD2 (6 bases). The CDR3 totals 12 residues. Trimming removed 7 bases from V and 0 bases from J, with 10 bases in between. Germline V gene data show CDR1 as SQVTM and CDR2 as ANQGSEA. CDR3 sequence: CSAVAASYEQYF. The CDR3 region has the DNA TGCAGCGCCGTAGCGGCCTCCTACGAGCAGTACTTC.

There are a few counts of this clone. The chain links TRBV2 to TRBJ2-3; possibly TRBD2 for D (6 bases). CDR1 and CDR2 (germline): SNHLY, FYNNEI. The CDR3 is made up of 13 amino acids. Trimming removed 7 bases at V and 0 bases at J, with 8 bases between. This CDR3 reads CASMGTSTDTQYF. Here the CDR3 DNA reads TGTGCCAGCATGGGGACTAGCACAGATACGCAGTATTTT.

The chain is built from TRBV7-2 and TRBJ1-6, with TRBD1 matching over 7 bases. This CDR3 is built from 15 residues. The V segment lost 5 bases and the J segment 6 bases; nucleotides outside the gene matches: 7. The germline CDR1 and CDR2 sequences are SGHTA and FQGNSA. Here the CDR3 DNA reads TGTGCCAGCAGCCCAGGACAGGCGATTAATTCACCCCTCCACTTT. Translation gives CASSPGQAINSPLHF.

The DNA of the CDR3 is TGTGCCAGCACACTTGGGGGAGCGGGGATTACCGGGGAGCTGTTTTTT. It codes for CASTLGGAGITGELFF. The gene calls are TRBV28 and TRBJ2-2; 7 nucleotides line up with TRBD2. The CDR3 runs to 16 residues. V shed 7 bases and J 5 bases; nucleotides not matched to a gene: 13. Germline CDR1 and CDR2: MDHEN and SYDVKM.

The chain links TRBV12-3 or TRBV12-4 to TRBJ2-3; D ambiguous. The ends were cut back, 4 bases at V and 5 bases at J, with 10 bases in the middle. The CDR3 runs 13 residues. CDR3 coding DNA: TGTGCCAGCAGTTCTCAGGCGCGAGATACGCAGTATTTT. This sequence encodes CASSSQARDTQYF.

The J gene is TRBJ2-7, the V gene TRBV6-5; D is unclear. The CDR3 extends over 12 amino acids. Germline CDR1 is MNHEY and CDR2 is SVGAGI. V shed 4 bases and J shed 2 bases, with 6 bases lying between them. This CDR3 reads CASSLSPYEQYF. In DNA, the CDR3 is TGTGCCAGCAGTTTATCTCCCTACGAGCAGTACTTC.

This clone was observed a few times. The chain joins TRBV19 to TRBJ1-5; D is unresolved. The CDR3 totals 12 residues. Germline lookup yields CDR1 LNHDA and CDR2 SQIVND (reference sequence). The V end lost 4 bases, the J end lost 7 bases, and 8 bases lay between the germline ends. In nucleotides, the CDR3 is TGTGCCAGTAGTACTGGACTACAGCCCCAGCATTTT. Amino acid sequence: CASSTGLQPQHF.

This chain links TRBV27 with TRBJ2-7; 12 bases fit TRBD2. V lost 6 bases to trimming and J lost 3 bases; unmatched junction nucleotides: 9. Germline values: CDR1 MNHEY, CDR2 SMNVEV (reference sequence). The CDR3 extends over 16 amino acids. The CDR3 is CASSLETSGSRYEQYF. The CDR3 nucleotides are TGTGCCAGCAGCCTGGAGACTAGCGGGAGTCGCTACGAGCAGTACTTC.

This clone showed up just a few times. The chain employs TRBV7-9 and TRBJ2-5; a weak D match, TRBD2 (6 bases). Trimming removed 1 base from V and 5 bases from J, with 14 bases in between. Per germline, CDR1 SEHNR and CDR2 FQNEAQ (reference sequence). The CDR3 totals 15 residues. The CDR3 region is CASSLVLAGSETQYF. As DNA, the CDR3 is TGTGCCAGCAGCTTAGTTCTGGCGGGATCGGAGACCCAGTACTTC.

This rearrangement joins TRBV4-2 to TRBJ2-3, with TRBD2 matching over 9 bases. V gave up 4 bases and J gave up 3 bases; unmatched junction bases: 5. The CDR3 totals 15 residues. Germline lookup yields CDR1 LGHNA and CDR2 YNFKEQ. Written as DNA, the CDR3 is TGTGCCAGCAGCCCGCGGGGGGGCCGGACAGATACGCAGTATTTT. Translating it yields CASSPRGGRTDTQYF.

The chain couples TRBV19 to TRBJ2-7; tentative D call: TRBD2 (6 bases). This CDR3 has 14 residues. Germline V gene sequence: CDR1 LNHDA, CDR2 SQIVND (reference sequence). V was pared by 2 bases and J by 3 bases, with 11 bases between. The CDR3 DNA follows: TGTGCCAGTAGTATAACGGGAGTGAACTACGAGCAGTACTTC. Amino acid sequence: CASSITGVNYEQYF.

The chain joins TRBV5-4 to TRBJ2-2, with D possibly TRBD2 on 5 matching bases. The CDR3 spans 15 residues. V was clipped by 1 base and J by 5 bases, with 12 bases between them. Germline CDR1 SGHNT, CDR2 YYREEE (reference sequence). This CDR3 reads CASSLFGVRTGELFF. The CDR3 nucleotides are TGTGCCAGCAGCTTGTTCGGGGTTAGAACCGGGGAGCTGTTTTTT.

A single count supports this clone. The J gene is TRBJ2-1, the V gene TRBV29-1; 8 bases fit TRBD1. The length of the CDR3 is 13 residues. The V gene's germline CDR1 is SQVTM and CDR2 ANQGSEA. J gave up 6 bases and V 2 bases, and 3 bases lay outside the gene matches. The CDR3 DNA sequence: TGCAGCGTTGAACGTGGACAGGGCAATGAGCAGTTCTTC. This translates into CSVERGQGNEQFF.

This chain connects TRBV24-1 to TRBJ1-1; D is ambiguous. There are 15 residues in the CDR3. The V end lost 1 base, the J end lost 3 bases, and 11 bases lay between the germline ends. In germline, CDR1 is KGHDR, CDR2 SFDVKD. CDR3: CATSDFFGRDTEAFF. Here the CDR3 DNA reads TGTGCCACCAGTGATTTCTTCGGGAGGGACACTGAAGCTTTCTTT.

This clone was counted a few times. V gene TRBV7-2 combines with J gene TRBJ2-7, with 8 bases that match TRBD1. Germline values: CDR1 SGHTA, CDR2 FQGNSA. Losses at the gene ends were 4 bases for V and 5 bases for J; bases not matched to a gene: 10. The CDR3 is 15 amino acids. The CDR3 coding sequence is TGTGCCAGCAGCTCGTCCGGACAGGGTAACCACGAGCAGTACTTC. Encoded protein: CASSSSGQGNHEQYF.

This chain uses TRBV5-4 with TRBJ1-3; the match to TRBD1 covers 9 bases. V shed 0 bases, J shed 2 bases, and the junction held 6 bases outside the gene matches. CDR3 size: 17 residues. Germline assignment: CDR1 SGHNT and CDR2 YYREEE (reference sequence). The CDR3 sequence is CASSLATGGETGNTIYF. The CDR3 DNA is TGTGCCAGCAGCTTGGCAACAGGGGGCGAAACTGGAAACACCATATATTTT.

The V gene is TRBV28, the J gene TRBJ2-7; 13 bases map to TRBD2. The CDR3 extends over 17 amino acids. V shed 4 bases and J 3 bases; nucleotides not matched to a gene: 9. Germline CDR1 and CDR2: MDHEN and SYDVKM. In nucleotides, the CDR3 is TGTGCCAGCAGTTCACTAGGGACTAGCGGGGCCCTCTACGAGCAGTACTTC. It encodes CASSSLGTSGALYEQYF.